This entry is about one T cell receptor (beta chain). The CDR3 loop spans 15 amino acids. V lost 5 bases and J 1 base, leaving 14 bases between the germline ends. Germline values: CDR1 SGHNT, CDR2 YENEEA. This sample is drawn from a study of blood T cell repertoires in COVID-19. Turning to the study itself: The analysed material was cDNA or gDNA that came from T cells, B-cell-depleted T cells, or PBMCs.

Profiling relied on immunoSEQ multiplex PCR, and the TCRdb table lists in-frame clones only, not all of them. The table lists roughly 71,000 clones, roughly 80% of them singletons. The material sequenced was peripheral blood. This sequence joins TRBV11-3 and TRBJ1-2; D remains unclear. The clonotype comes from an elderly woman with acute or convalescent COVID-19. The chain's CDR3 is CASSPRGRDNYGYTF. DNA of the CDR3: TGTGCCAGCAGCCCACGAGGGCGGGATAACTATGGCTACACCTTC.